This entry is about one TCR beta chain. Sequenced by immunoSEQ multiplex PCR; TCRdb stores in-frame clones only, minus some. This sample has 230,000 or so clones, with around 88% found just once. These data originate in a study of blood T cell repertoires in COVID-19. Turning to the study itself: Samples representing acute and convalescent COVID-19 were sourced from the United States, Italy and Spain.

Adults between about 18 and 89 years of age took part from about two dozen US areas. Participants had their cohort set by participant-reported clinical history. CDR3 length: 14 amino acids. Trimming took off 7 bases at V and 2 bases at J, with 11 bases between the two ends. The germline V gene encodes CDR1 KGHDR and CDR2 SFDVKD. The clonotype was recovered from a woman aged 40-49 years with acute COVID-19. The sample consisted of PBMCs or T cells enriched from blood (not recorded which). The chain has TRBV24-1 and TRBJ2-1; D perhaps matches TRBD1 (5 bases). CDR3 protein: CATRAGPTYNEQFF. The CDR3 nucleotides read TGTGCCACCAGGGCAGGGCCAACCTACAATGAGCAGTTCTTC.